The 2 T cell receptor beta chains below come from one sample, sequenced in a study of blood T cells in healthy people across ages. For the second PCR, which ran for about 7 to 11 cycles, a sample-barcoded 5' primer and a J-beta primer mix were used. From the 5' RACE reads, TCRdb called clonotypes with MiXCR, one entry per CDR3 protein. The sample lists hundreds of thousands of distinct CDR3 sequences; 25% were seen once. The sample was also reused in another study, on T cells of mothers and their children.

Sequenced: blood. These receptors all stem from a boy younger than 18 in good health.

This chain uses TRBV29-1 with TRBJ1-2; TRBD1 might be the D (5 bases). Trimming took 4 bases from V and 3 from J, leaving 9 bases between them. This CDR3 has 12 amino acids. The germline V gene has CDR1 SQVTM and CDR2 ANQGSEA. The CDR3 region is CSVAGLDYGYTF. CDR3 DNA: TGCAGCGTTGCAGGGTTGGACTATGGCTACACCTTC.

This clonotype has more than one count but fewer than ten. The CDR3 reads CASSSLQGRAEAFF. CDR3 DNA: TGTGCCAGCAGTTCCCTACAGGGGAGGGCTGAAGCTTTCTTT. The V call is TRBV28, the J call TRBJ1-1; 7 nucleotides agree with TRBD1. Unmatched junction bases numbered 8, after V lost 4 bases and J lost 6 bases. This CDR3 has 14 amino acids. The germline V gene has CDR1 MDHEN and CDR2 SYDVKM. Full variable domain (outside the CDR3, taken from reference TRBV28 and TRBJ1-1): DVKVTQSSRYLVKRTGEKVFLECVQDMDHENMFWYRQDPGLGLRLIYFSYDVKMKEKGDIPEGYSVSREKKERFSLILESASTNQTSMYLCASSSLQGRAEAFFGQGTRLTVV.